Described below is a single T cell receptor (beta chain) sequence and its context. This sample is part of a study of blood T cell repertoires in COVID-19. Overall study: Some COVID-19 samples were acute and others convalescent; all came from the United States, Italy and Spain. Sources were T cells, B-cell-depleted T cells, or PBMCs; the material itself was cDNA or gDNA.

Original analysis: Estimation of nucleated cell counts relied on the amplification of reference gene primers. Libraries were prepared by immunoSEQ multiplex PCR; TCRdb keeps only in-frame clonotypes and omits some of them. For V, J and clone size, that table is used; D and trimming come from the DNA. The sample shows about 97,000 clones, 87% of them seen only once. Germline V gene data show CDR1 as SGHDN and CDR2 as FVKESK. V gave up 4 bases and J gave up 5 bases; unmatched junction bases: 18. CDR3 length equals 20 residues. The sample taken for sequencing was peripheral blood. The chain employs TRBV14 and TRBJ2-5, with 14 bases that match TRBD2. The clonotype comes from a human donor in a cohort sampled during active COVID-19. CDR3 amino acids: CASSRFRAPGLAGVSETQYF. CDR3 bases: TGTGCCAGCAGCCGGTTCCGTGCACCGGGACTAGCGGGAGTATCGGAGACCCAGTACTTC.